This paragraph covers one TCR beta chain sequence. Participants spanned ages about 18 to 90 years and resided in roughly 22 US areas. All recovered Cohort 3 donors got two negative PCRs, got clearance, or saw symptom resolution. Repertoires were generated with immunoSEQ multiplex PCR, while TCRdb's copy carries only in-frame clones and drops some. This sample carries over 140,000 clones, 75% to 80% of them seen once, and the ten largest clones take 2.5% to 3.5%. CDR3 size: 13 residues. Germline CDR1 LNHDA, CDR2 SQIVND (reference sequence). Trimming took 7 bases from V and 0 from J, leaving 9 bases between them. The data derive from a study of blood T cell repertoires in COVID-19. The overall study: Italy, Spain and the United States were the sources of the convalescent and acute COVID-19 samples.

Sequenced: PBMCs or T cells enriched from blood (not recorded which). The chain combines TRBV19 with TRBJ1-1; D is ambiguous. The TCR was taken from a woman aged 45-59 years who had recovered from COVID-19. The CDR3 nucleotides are TGTGCCAGTATCCGGGGATTGAACACTGAAGCTTTCTTT. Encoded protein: CASIRGLNTEAFF.